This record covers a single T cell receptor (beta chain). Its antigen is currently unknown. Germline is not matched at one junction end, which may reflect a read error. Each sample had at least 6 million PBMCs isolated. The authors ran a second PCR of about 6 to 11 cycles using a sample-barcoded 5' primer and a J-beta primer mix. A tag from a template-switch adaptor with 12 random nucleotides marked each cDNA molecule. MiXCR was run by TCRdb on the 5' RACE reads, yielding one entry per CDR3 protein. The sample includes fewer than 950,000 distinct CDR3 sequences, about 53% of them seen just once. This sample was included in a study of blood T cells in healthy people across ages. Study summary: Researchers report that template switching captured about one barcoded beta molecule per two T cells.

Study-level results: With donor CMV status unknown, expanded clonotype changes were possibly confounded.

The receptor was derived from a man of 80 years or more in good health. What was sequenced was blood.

CDR3 nucleotides: TGTGCTAGCAGCCGCGGGACAGGCGATTGGGTTGGGAATGAGCAGTTCTTC. Translation: CASSRGTGDWVGNEQFF. The gene calls are TRBV7-7 and TRBJ2-1, with 8 bases aligning to TRBD1. The CDR3 runs 17 residues. Per germline, CDR1 SSHAT and CDR2 FNYEAQ (reference sequence).